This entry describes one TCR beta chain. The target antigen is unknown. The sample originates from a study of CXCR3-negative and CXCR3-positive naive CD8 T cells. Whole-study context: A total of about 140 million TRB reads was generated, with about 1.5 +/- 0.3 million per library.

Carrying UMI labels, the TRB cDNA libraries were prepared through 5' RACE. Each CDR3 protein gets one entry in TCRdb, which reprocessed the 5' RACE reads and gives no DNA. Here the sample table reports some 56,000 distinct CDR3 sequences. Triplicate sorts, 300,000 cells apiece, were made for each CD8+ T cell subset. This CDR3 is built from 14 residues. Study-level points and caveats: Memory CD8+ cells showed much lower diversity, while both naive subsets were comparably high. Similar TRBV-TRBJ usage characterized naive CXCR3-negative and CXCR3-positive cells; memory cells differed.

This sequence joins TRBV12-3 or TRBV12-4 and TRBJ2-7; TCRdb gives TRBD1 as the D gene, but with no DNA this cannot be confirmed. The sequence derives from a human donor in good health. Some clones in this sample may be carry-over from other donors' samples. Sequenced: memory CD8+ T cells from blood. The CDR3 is CASSPGTAPYEQYF.